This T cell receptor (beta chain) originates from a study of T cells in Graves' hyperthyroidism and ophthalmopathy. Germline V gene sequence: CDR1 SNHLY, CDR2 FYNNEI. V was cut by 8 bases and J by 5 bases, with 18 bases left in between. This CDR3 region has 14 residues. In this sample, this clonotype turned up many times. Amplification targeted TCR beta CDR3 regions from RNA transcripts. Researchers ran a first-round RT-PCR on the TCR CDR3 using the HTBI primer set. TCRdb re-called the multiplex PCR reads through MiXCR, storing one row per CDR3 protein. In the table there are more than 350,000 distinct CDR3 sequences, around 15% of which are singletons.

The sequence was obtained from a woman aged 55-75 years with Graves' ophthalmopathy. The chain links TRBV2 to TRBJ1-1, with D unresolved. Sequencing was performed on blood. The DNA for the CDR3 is TGTGCCAGCGAAAGCCCCGGAAAGAGGACTGAAGCTTTCTTT. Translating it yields CASESPGKRTEAFF. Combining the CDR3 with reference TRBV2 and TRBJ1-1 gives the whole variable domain EPEVTQTPSHQVTQMGQEVILRCVPISNHLYFYWYRQILGQKVEFLVSFYNNEISEKSEIFDDQFSVERPDGSNFTLKIRSTKLEDSAMYFCASESPGKRTEAFFGQGTRLTVV.